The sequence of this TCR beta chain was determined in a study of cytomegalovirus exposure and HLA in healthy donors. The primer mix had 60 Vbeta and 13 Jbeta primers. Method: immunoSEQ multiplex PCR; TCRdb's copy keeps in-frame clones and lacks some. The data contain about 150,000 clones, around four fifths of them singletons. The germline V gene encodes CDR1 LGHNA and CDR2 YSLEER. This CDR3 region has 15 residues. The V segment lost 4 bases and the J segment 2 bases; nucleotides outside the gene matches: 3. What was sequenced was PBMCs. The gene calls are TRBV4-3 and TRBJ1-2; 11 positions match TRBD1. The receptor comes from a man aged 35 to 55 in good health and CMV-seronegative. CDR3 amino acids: CASSRRTGGNYGYTF. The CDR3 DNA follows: TGCGCCAGCAGCCGGCGGACAGGGGGCAACTATGGCTACACCTTC.